Below, 16 T cell receptor beta chains from the same sample are listed, as sequenced in a study of cytotoxic CD8 clonotypes in ibrutinib-treated CLL. Clones were read by immunoSEQ multiplex PCR, and TCRdb kept only the in-frame ones, dropping some. The data show roughly 15,000 clones, about 80% seen once. The source was PBMCs, collected before ibrutinib treatment. The receptors stem from a human donor with chronic lymphocytic leukemia.

In this sample, this clone turned up a few times. The chain links TRBV6-4 to TRBJ2-1, with TRBD1 matching over 8 bases. The germline gives CDR1 MRHNA, CDR2 SNTAGT. Trimming cost V 1 base and J 7 bases; bases outside gene matches: 9. This CDR3 has 16 amino acids. CDR3 region: CASSDWNRGDKNEQFF. The DNA of the CDR3 is TGTGCCAGCAGTGACTGGAACAGGGGGGACAAAAATGAGCAGTTCTTC.

V and J are TRBV27 and TRBJ2-3, with D tentatively TRBD1 or TRBD2 (6 bases each). There are 14 residues in the CDR3. Trimming stripped 8 bases from V and 2 bases from J, with 14 bases between. Germline V CDR1 and CDR2: MNHEY, SMNVEV (reference sequence). The CDR3 nucleotides read TGTGCCAGCCGGAGGGGGGTCCTCACAGATACGCAGTATTTT. Amino acids: CASRRGVLTDTQYF.

Here the CDR3 DNA reads TGTGCCAGCAGTCCACGGCTCGACACTAGACTAACCTATACTTCCTACGAGCAGTACTTC. This gives the protein CASSPRLDTRLTYTSYEQYF. This sequence joins TRBV27 and TRBJ2-7, with D tentatively TRBD2 (5 bases). The germline CDR1 and CDR2 sequences are MNHEY and SMNVEV (reference sequence). The V and J ends lost 5 bases and 1 base respectively, with 30 bases between them. CDR3 length: 20 amino acids.

The chain is built from TRBV7-3 and TRBJ2-3, with 8 bases lining up with TRBD2. Germline V lookup: CDR1 SGHTA, CDR2 FQGTGA. Losses at the gene ends were 2 bases for V and 0 bases for J; bases not matched to a gene: 10. The CDR3 length is 18 residues. This CDR3 reads CASSLAAGGPASTDTQYF. CDR3 coding DNA: TGTGCCAGCAGCTTAGCGGCGGGAGGCCCGGCTAGCACAGATACGCAGTATTTT.

This chain joins TRBV7-9 and TRBJ1-5, with 7 bases lining up with TRBD1. J gave up 2 bases and V 5 bases, and 3 bases lay outside the gene matches. This CDR3 comprises 14 residues. Germline CDR1 reads SEHNR; CDR2 reads FQNEAQ (reference sequence). The CDR3 region has the DNA TGTGCCAGCAGCCCCGGACAGGGCAATCAGCCCCAGCATTTT. This codes for CASSPGQGNQPQHF.

This clone has just one count. V and J are TRBV18 and TRBJ2-3; 7 bases fit TRBD1. The CDR3 is 15 amino acids. Unmatched junction bases numbered 14, after V lost 6 bases and J lost 8 bases. CDR1 and CDR2 (germline): KGHSH, LQKENI. The CDR3 bases are TGTGCCAGCTCGGAAGGGACAACCCCAGGGGGTACGCAGTATTTT. This encodes CASSEGTTPGGTQYF.

The V gene is TRBV28, the J gene TRBJ2-7, with 10 nucleotides matching TRBD1. Germline CDR1 reads MDHEN; CDR2 reads SYDVKM. Trimming at V came to 5 bases and at J to 0 bases, leaving 7 bases not matched to a gene. The CDR3 loop spans 16 amino acids. The CDR3 region is CASSTPGQGSSYEQYF. DNA for the CDR3: TGTGCCAGCAGTACTCCGGGACAGGGGAGCTCCTACGAGCAGTACTTC.

V is TRBV5-1 and J is TRBJ2-7, with D perhaps TRBD2 (6 bases). Germline values: CDR1 SGHRS, CDR2 YFSETQ. The CDR3 spans 16 residues. V lost 0 bases, J lost 3 bases, and 16 bases lay in between. Here the CDR3 DNA reads TGCGCCAGCAGCTTGGAAGGGCGGGGTGAGATCTACGAGCAGTACTTC. It encodes CASSLEGRGEIYEQYF.

CDR3 region: CASSLQEGRYEQYF. CDR3 in DNA: TGTGCCAGCAGCTTACAGGAGGGCCGCTACGAGCAGTACTTC. The V call is TRBV7-3, the J call TRBJ2-7, with D possibly being TRBD2 (6 bases). Trimming removed 2 bases at V and 3 bases at J, with 11 bases between. Germline CDR1 reads SGHTA; CDR2 reads FQGTGA. The CDR3 loop spans 14 amino acids.

CDR3 coding DNA: TGTGCCAGCAGAGGGACAGGGGCCGGCTCCTACGAGCAGTACTTC. Protein sequence: CASRGTGAGSYEQYF. The chain carries TRBV25-1 and TRBJ2-7; 10 nucleotides agree with TRBD1. The CDR3 runs 15 residues. V lost 6 bases to trimming and J lost 0 bases; unmatched junction nucleotides: 5. CDR1 MGHDK and CDR2 SYGVNS come from the germline V gene.

The V and J genes are TRBV11-3 and TRBJ1-3, with D maybe TRBD1 (5 bases). CDR1 is SGHNT and CDR2 is YENEEA in the germline V gene. Trimming removed 5 bases at V and 4 bases at J, with 18 bases between. This CDR3 has 16 amino acids. CDR3 protein: CASSPMGELAGNTIYF. CDR3 in DNA: TGTGCCAGCAGCCCAATGGGGGAGCTAGCGGGAAACACCATATATTTT.

This chain uses TRBV4-2 with TRBJ2-3, with D possibly matching TRBD2 (6 bases). This CDR3 contains 16 residues. Germline V lookup: CDR1 LGHNA, CDR2 YNFKEQ. The V and J ends lost 2 bases and 4 bases respectively, with 16 bases between them. CDR3 sequence: CASSQSRTGEADTQYF. DNA for the CDR3: TGTGCCAGCAGCCAATCCCGGACGGGGGAGGCAGATACGCAGTATTTT.

The rearrangement joins TRBV10-3 to TRBJ1-5; no firm D call. V dropped 2 bases and J dropped 2 bases, with 4 bases sitting between them. Per the germline V gene, CDR1 is ENHRY and CDR2 is SYGVKD. The CDR3 spans 13 residues. CDR3 nucleotide sequence: TGTGCCATCAGTGAGAGGGGCAATCAGCCCCAGCATTTT. It codes for CAISERGNQPQHF.

The J gene is TRBJ2-6, the V gene TRBV4-3; D not certain. The CDR3 length is 15 residues. V was shortened by 1 base and J by 3 bases, with 7 bases between the two germline ends. Germline values: CDR1 LGHNA, CDR2 YSLEER. CDR3 in amino acids: CASSQVGHGANVLTF. The CDR3 DNA sequence: TGCGCCAGCAGCCAAGTAGGGCATGGGGCCAACGTCCTGACTTTC.

V gene TRBV19 combines with J gene TRBJ1-1; D gene ambiguous. The CDR3 has 12 amino acids. Looked up from germline, CDR1 is LNHDA and CDR2 is SQIVND (reference sequence). The V end was cut by 1 base, the J end by 6 bases, with 6 bases between. CDR3: CASSIGGAEAFF. In nucleotides, the CDR3 is TGTGCCAGTAGTATAGGCGGGGCTGAAGCTTTCTTT. Full variable domain (missing parts from reference TRBV19 and TRBJ1-1): DGGITQSPKYLFRKEGQNVTLSCEQNLNHDAMYWYRQDPGQGLRLIYYSQIVNDFQKGDIAEGYSVSREKKESFPLTVTSAQKNPTAFYLCASSIGGAEAFFGQGTRLTVV.

This clone has just one count. The chain has TRBV7-2 and TRBJ2-7; TRBD1 might be the D (5 bases). V was pared by 1 base and J by 2 bases, with 9 bases between. The germline gives CDR1 SGHTA, CDR2 FQGNSA. The CDR3 consists of 14 residues. This chain's CDR3 is CASSLVTGPYEQYF. CDR3 nucleotide sequence: TGTGCCAGCAGCTTAGTAACAGGACCCTACGAGCAGTACTTC.